This T cell receptor (beta chain) was obtained from a study of T cells in Graves' hyperthyroidism and ophthalmopathy. The source material, RNA transcripts, was used to amplify TCR beta CDR3 regions. The HTBI set primed first-round TCR CDR3 RT-PCR. One entry per CDR3 protein, called by TCRdb with MiXCR from the multiplex PCR reads. Of around 620,000 distinct CDR3 sequences in the sample, around 42% were seen once. The ends were cut back, 0 bases at V and 9 bases at J, with 6 bases in the middle. Germline assignment: CDR1 MNHEY and CDR2 SVGAGI. The CDR3 sequence is 11 residues long. The origin of this receptor is an adult woman with Graves' disease, either hyperthyroidism or ophthalmopathy (not recorded which). The chain links TRBV6-5 to TRBJ2-7; D remains unclear. Sequencing used peripheral blood or thyroid tissue (not recorded which). In nucleotides, the CDR3 is TGTGCCAGCAGTTACTCGTGGGGGCAGTACTTC. Translation: CASSYSWGQYF.